This TCR beta chain was documented in a study of Graves' ophthalmopathy and Graves' hyperthyroidism. General study findings and limits: With a specificity of around 76% and a sensitivity of roughly 71%, the model predicted ophthalmopathy progression. The majority of expanded thyroid clonotypes above 0.001 frequency also occurred in blood.

Worth noting for this clonotype: As yet, its antigen is unknown.

No ophthalmopathy within 18 months of follow-up signified stable hyperthyroidism. Diagnosis relied on clinical symptoms, serum thyroxine, TRAb, thyroid ultrasound and orbital computed tomography. The CDR3 consists of 13 residues. V lost 9 bases to trimming and J lost 1 base; unmatched junction nucleotides: 2. Germline V lookup: CDR1 ENHRY, CDR2 SYGVKD. RNA served as the template for amplifying TCR beta CDR3 regions. Following a first-round RT-PCR that used HTBI primers, a second-round multiplex PCR was carried out. TCRdb used MiXCR to reprocess the multiplex PCR reads, holding one entry per CDR3 protein. The table shows hundreds of thousands of distinct CDR3 sequences, with over 20% occurring only once.

Sequenced sample: peripheral blood. The sequence came from a woman aged 18-30 years with stable Graves' hyperthyroidism. Some clones in this sample may be carry-over from other donors' samples. V usage is TRBV10-3 and J usage is TRBJ1-5; TRBD1 aligns across 8 bases. CDR3 DNA: TGTGCCATTCGGACAGGGAGCAATCAGCCCCAGCATTTT. Translating it yields CAIRTGSNQPQHF.